Below are 29 T cell receptor beta chains sequenced from a single sample in a study of radiotherapy plus CTLA-4 blockade in lung cancer. Profiling relied on immunoSEQ multiplex PCR, and the TCRdb table lists in-frame clones only, not all of them. Among approximately 89,000 clones listed, around 86% were seen once. The sequencing used peripheral blood, collected from a patient treated with radiotherapy plus ipilimumab. The origin of the receptors is a human donor with non-small cell lung cancer that progressed on radiotherapy plus ipilimumab.

The chain combines TRBV7-9 with TRBJ2-5; 12 nucleotides match TRBD1. CDR1 SEHNR and CDR2 FQNEAQ come from the germline V gene (reference sequence). CDR3 size: 16 residues. J lost 5 bases, V lost 5 bases, and 9 bases had no gene match. The CDR3, as DNA: TGTGCCAGCAGCCCCAAAACGGGACAGGGGGCCGAGACCCAGTACTTC. Its protein product is CASSPKTGQGAETQYF.

The J gene is TRBJ1-2, the V gene TRBV4-1, with D unclear. V was shortened by 5 bases and J by 4 bases, with 5 bases between the two germline ends. Germline V gene data show CDR1 as MGHRA and CDR2 as YSYEKL. The CDR3 length is 11 residues. CDR3 DNA sequence: TGCGCCAGCAGCGTCGGCTATGGCTACACCTTC. It specifies CASSVGYGYTF.

The chain carries TRBV7-7 and TRBJ2-5, with 8 positions matching TRBD2. The CDR3 runs 18 residues. After removal of 5 bases from V and 5 bases from J, the junction contained 19 bases not matched to a gene. CDR1 is SSHAT and CDR2 is FNYEAQ in the germline V gene (reference sequence). The CDR3 DNA reads TGTGCCAGCAGCCGAATCCCCCTGAACGGGGGGGCCAGGGAGACCCAGTACTTC. This gives the protein CASSRIPLNGGARETQYF.

This clone was recorded a few times. Other nucleotide sequences from this sample produce the same CDR3. DNA for the CDR3: TGTGCCAGCAGCTCCCTTAATGAGCAGTTCTTC. Residues: CASSSLNEQFF. The rearrangement uses TRBV7-2 and TRBJ2-1; D is unclear. CDR1 SGHTA and CDR2 FQGNSA come from the germline V gene. V was trimmed by 4 bases and J by 7 bases, leaving 5 bases between them. The CDR3 consists of 11 residues.

The rearrangement links TRBV5-1 to TRBJ1-4; 11 nucleotides align to TRBD1. This CDR3 has 15 residues. Germline loops: CDR1 SGHRS, CDR2 YFSETQ. The ends lost 0 bases at V and 6 bases at J; junction bases unmatched: 1. The CDR3 nucleotides are TGCGCCAGCAGCTTGGGGGACAGGGGGGATGAAAAACTGTTTTTT. It specifies CASSLGDRGDEKLFF.

V is TRBV5-1 and J is TRBJ2-5; 8 bases map to TRBD2. The CDR3 covers 16 residues. Germline loops: CDR1 SGHRS, CDR2 YFSETQ. V lost 4 bases to trimming and J lost 1 base; unmatched junction nucleotides: 9. In DNA, the CDR3 is TGCGCCAGCAGCCTCCTGGGGCGGGGGGCCCAAGAGACCCAGTACTTC. Protein sequence: CASSLLGRGAQETQYF.

The J gene is TRBJ1-4, the V gene TRBV29-1, with TRBD1 as a possible D gene (6 bases). The CDR3 has 13 residues. V lost 7 bases, J lost 7 bases, and 16 bases lay in between. From germline, CDR1 is SQVTM and CDR2 ANQGSEA. The CDR3 sequence: CSAGETRGEKLFF. DNA for the CDR3: TGCAGCGCCGGGGAGACCAGGGGTGAAAAACTGTTTTTT.

The chain carries TRBV6-1 and TRBJ1-1; maybe TRBD1 (6 bases). The CDR3 loop spans 14 amino acids. CDR1 and CDR2 (germline): MNHNS, SASEGT. V was pared by 0 bases and J by 1 base, with 6 bases between. The CDR3 spells CASSEATGNTEAFF. In DNA, the CDR3 is TGTGCCAGCAGTGAAGCGACAGGGAACACTGAAGCTTTCTTT.

The chain carries TRBV9 and TRBJ1-2, with D possibly TRBD1 on 5 matching bases. From germline, CDR1 is SGDLS and CDR2 YYNGEE. The CDR3 runs to 15 residues. V lost 6 bases, J lost 8 bases, and 23 bases lay in between. Written as DNA, the CDR3 is TGTGCCAGCACCCCCCTCGGGGACCCACGCGGCGGCTACACCTTC. It yields the protein CASTPLGDPRGGYTF.

This clone was recorded once. The rearrangement uses TRBV7-9 and TRBJ2-2, with D possibly TRBD2 on 7 matching bases. With 4 bases removed from V and 0 bases from J, the gap between germline ends came to 15 bases. The germline gives CDR1 SEHNR, CDR2 FQNEAQ (reference sequence). The CDR3 is 17 residues long. The CDR3 DNA reads as TGTGCCAGCAGCTCCCCAAGGGGGGGGCCGAACACCGGGGAGCTGTTTTTT. It is translated as CASSSPRGGPNTGELFF.

This clone occurred once. The chain combines TRBV19 with TRBJ2-7, with TRBD1 matching over 8 bases. This CDR3 is built from 15 residues. J gave up 1 base and V 3 bases, and 5 bases lay outside the gene matches. The germline CDR1 and CDR2 sequences are LNHDA and SQIVND (reference sequence). The CDR3 reads CASSIRQGRSYEQYF. CDR3 in DNA: TGTGCCAGTAGTATCCGACAGGGGAGGTCCTACGAGCAGTACTTC.

The CDR3 bases are TGCGCCAGCAGCCCCGAACCGGGACAGGCCTATGGCTACACCTTC. Encoded protein: CASSPEPGQAYGYTF. The V and J genes are TRBV5-1 and TRBJ1-2; 8 bases match TRBD1. This CDR3 has 15 residues. Trimming at V came to 4 bases and at J to 4 bases, leaving 9 bases not matched to a gene. Germline V gives CDR1 SGHRS, CDR2 YFSETQ.

This chain joins TRBV29-1 and TRBJ2-3; D is unclear. CDR3 length: 12 residues. V was clipped by 4 bases and J by 2 bases, with 7 bases between them. Germline CDR1 SQVTM, CDR2 ANQGSEA. This CDR3 is CSVVYATDTQYF. CDR3 bases: TGCAGCGTTGTGTACGCCACAGATACGCAGTATTTT.

The chain links TRBV11-2 to TRBJ1-5, with D unresolved. Germline CDR1 reads SGHAT; CDR2 reads FQNNGV. Trimming stripped 0 bases from V and 4 bases from J, with 10 bases between. The CDR3 is made up of 15 amino acids. Here the CDR3 reads CASSLEPGRNQPQHF. The DNA of the CDR3 is TGTGCCAGCAGCTTAGAACCGGGGAGAAATCAGCCCCAGCATTTT.

In regard to this clone: The identical CDR3 is also encoded by other nucleotide sequences in the sample. The chain combines TRBV5-1 with TRBJ2-6; D call uncertain. CDR3 length: 15 amino acids. Germline loops: CDR1 SGHRS, CDR2 YFSETQ. V was clipped by 1 base and J by 2 bases, with 7 bases between them. This CDR3 is CASSLQGTGANVLTF. In DNA form, the CDR3 reads TGCGCCAGCAGCTTGCAAGGGACTGGGGCCAACGTCCTGACTTTC.

The rearrangement links TRBV6-6 to TRBJ2-2; TRBD1 is a possible D gene (5 bases). V was shortened by 7 bases and J by 1 base, with 13 bases between the two germline ends. The CDR3 extends over 15 amino acids. CDR1 is MNHNY, CDR2 SVGAGI, per germline (reference sequence). The CDR3 region is CASTYVGQNTGELFF. The CDR3 DNA sequence: TGTGCCAGCACCTACGTTGGACAGAACACCGGGGAGCTGTTTTTT.

The V call is TRBV28, the J call TRBJ1-1; D might be TRBD1 (5 bases). The germline V and J ends were trimmed by 6 bases and 1 base, with 15 bases remaining between them. The length of the CDR3 is 15 residues. Germline CDR1 is MDHEN and CDR2 is SYDVKM. The chain's CDR3 is CASSSAWGSNTEAFF. As DNA, the CDR3 is TGTGCCAGCAGCTCGGCGTGGGGCTCGAACACTGAAGCTTTCTTT. The whole variable domain, remainder taken from reference TRBV28 and TRBJ1-1, is DVKVTQSSRYLVKRTGEKVFLECVQDMDHENMFWYRQDPGLGLRLIYFSYDVKMKEKGDIPEGYSVSREKKERFSLILESASTNQTSMYLCASSSAWGSNTEAFFGQGTRLTVV.

V and J are TRBV9 and TRBJ2-3; 14 bases agree with TRBD2. CDR1 and CDR2 (germline): SGDLS, YYNGEE. The V segment lost 0 bases and the J segment 4 bases; nucleotides outside the gene matches: 10. This CDR3 is built from 19 residues. The chain's CDR3 is CASSVDSGLAGVFPDTQYF. In DNA, the CDR3 is TGTGCCAGCAGCGTAGATTCGGGACTAGCGGGGGTCTTCCCAGATACGCAGTATTTT.

This sequence joins TRBV5-6 and TRBJ1-1, with 7 nucleotides matching TRBD1. Unmatched junction bases numbered 6, after V lost 0 bases and J lost 4 bases. Per germline, CDR1 SGHDT and CDR2 YYEEEE. The length of the CDR3 is 15 residues. CDR3 sequence reads: CASSLAYSGGTEAFF. The CDR3 DNA sequence: TGTGCCAGCAGCTTGGCCTACTCAGGGGGCACTGAAGCTTTCTTT. Using reference TRBV5-6 and TRBJ1-1 for the parts outside the CDR3, the full variable domain is DAGVTQSPTHLIKTRGQQVTLRCSPKSGHDTVSWYQQALGQGPQFIFQYYEEEERQRGNFPDRFSGHQFPNYSSELNVNALLLGDSALYLCASSLAYSGGTEAFFGQGTRLTVV.

The chain carries TRBV11-3 and TRBJ2-7; TRBD1 matches 7 bases. Germline V lookup: CDR1 SGHNT, CDR2 YENEEA. Unmatched junction bases numbered 6, after V lost 1 base and J lost 3 bases. This CDR3 has 15 residues. The CDR3 protein is CASSLGPTGNYEQYF. Here the CDR3 DNA reads TGTGCCAGCAGCTTAGGGCCGACAGGGAACTACGAGCAGTACTTC.

The J gene is TRBJ1-1, the V gene TRBV5-4; D is undetermined. V lost 2 bases and J 1 base, leaving 6 bases between the germline ends. The V gene's germline CDR1 is SGHNT and CDR2 YYREEE (reference sequence). CDR3 length: 13 amino acids. The CDR3 region has the DNA TGTGCCAGCAGCTTCTCCAGGAACACTGAAGCTTTCTTT. Translating it yields CASSFSRNTEAFF.

The chain combines TRBV13 with TRBJ1-3, with D unclear. Trimming removed 5 bases from V and 0 bases from J, with 14 bases in between. Germline-derived CDR1 and CDR2 are PRHDT and FYEKMQ (reference sequence). The CDR3 extends over 16 amino acids. CDR3 nucleotide sequence: TGTGCCAGCAGCGCATCTGGGGAAGGCTCTGGAAACACCATATATTTT. Its protein is CASSASGEGSGNTIYF.

The rearrangement links TRBV6-6 to TRBJ2-3; TRBD2 agrees at 11 bases. The ends lost 7 bases at V and 3 bases at J; junction bases unmatched: 9. Germline V lookup: CDR1 MNHNY, CDR2 SVGAGI (reference sequence). The CDR3 has 16 amino acids. The chain's CDR3 is CASTVAASGGTDTQYF. The CDR3 DNA follows: TGTGCCAGCACTGTAGCCGCTAGCGGGGGGACAGATACGCAGTATTTT.

The sample holds a few counts of this clone. The rearrangement joins TRBV10-3 to TRBJ1-1; D possibly corresponds to TRBD1 (6 bases). This CDR3 comprises 13 residues. Germline lookup yields CDR1 ENHRY and CDR2 SYGVKD. The V gene lost 5 bases and the J gene lost 6 bases, with 13 bases spanning the gap. CDR3 nucleotide sequence: TGTGCCATCAGTCAACAGGGAGGGGCTGAAGCTTTCTTT. Its translation is CAISQQGGAEAFF.

This clone has a handful of counts. This chain connects TRBV7-9 to TRBJ2-2, with 9 bases aligning to TRBD1. Trimming cost V 11 bases and J 3 bases; bases outside gene matches: 10. Germline values: CDR1 SEHNR, CDR2 FQNEAQ (reference sequence). The CDR3 has 15 residues. Written as DNA, the CDR3 is TGTGCCCGGGGGGACAGGGTTTTGGACACCGGGGAGCTGTTTTTT. Translation gives CARGDRVLDTGELFF.

The chain is built from TRBV15 and TRBJ2-7, with D perhaps assigned TRBD1 or TRBD2 (5 bases each). V lost 1 base and J lost 6, with 19 bases in between. The CDR3 is 16 residues long. From germline, CDR1 is LNHNV and CDR2 YYDKDF (reference sequence). CDR3 sequence: CATSRGGARGAFEQYF. The CDR3 bases are TGTGCCACCAGCAGAGGAGGGGCCCGGGGAGCTTTCGAGCAGTACTTC.

CDR3 residues: CASSLEGQVPYEQYF. CDR3 coding DNA: TGTGCCAGCAGCTTAGAAGGACAGGTACCCTACGAGCAGTACTTC. This chain connects TRBV7-6 to TRBJ2-7; 7 nucleotides line up with TRBD1. The junction had 5 bases not matched to a gene; V was cut back by 1 base and J by 2 bases. The CDR3 sequence is 15 residues long. CDR1 and CDR2 (germline): SGHVS, FNYEAQ.

This clone was seen more than once but under ten times. V gene TRBV18 combines with J gene TRBJ1-1; D is unresolved. Looked up from germline, CDR1 is KGHSH and CDR2 is LQKENI. Trimming removed 3 bases at V and 8 bases at J, with 7 bases between. This CDR3 has 11 residues. Here the CDR3 DNA reads TGTGCCAGCTCACCTGCCGGGGAAGCTTTCTTT. Translation gives CASSPAGEAFF.

CDR3 region: CASTLIGQNTEAFF. CDR3 sequence (DNA): TGTGCCAGCACCCTAATCGGGCAGAACACTGAAGCTTTCTTT. V usage is TRBV7-9 and J usage is TRBJ1-1, with no clear D. Germline CDR1 is SEHNR and CDR2 is FQNEAQ (reference sequence). The CDR3 has 14 amino acids. V was clipped by 7 bases and J by 1 base, with 13 bases between them.